Following are 17 T cell receptor beta chains from one sample sequenced in a study of technical replicates of blood from four donors. Clones were sequenced by immunoSEQ multiplex PCR, and TCRdb holds only the in-frame ones, with some missing. The sample yields 50,000 to 70,000 clones, roughly 91% seen once. Sequencing used PBMCs. The receptors were sampled from a human donor in good health. Some clones in this sample may be carry-over from other donors' samples.

The chain recombines TRBV7-8 with TRBJ2-3; D is possibly TRBD2 (6 bases). Between the trimmed V and J ends, which lost 0 bases and 5 bases, there was a span of 15 bases. The CDR3 spans 16 residues. Germline CDR1 reads SGHVS; CDR2 reads FQNEAQ. This chain's CDR3 is CASSLASVGRIDTQYF. The DNA for the CDR3 is TGTGCCAGCAGCTTAGCAAGTGTAGGGAGGATAGATACGCAGTATTTT.

V gene TRBV27 combines with J gene TRBJ2-7; possibly TRBD1 for D (6 bases). V was cut by 3 bases and J by 4 bases, with 10 bases left in between. Germline CDR1 MNHEY, CDR2 SMNVEV (reference sequence). This CDR3 has 13 amino acids. The CDR3 region is CASSFTTGYEQYF. DNA for the CDR3: TGTGCCAGCAGTTTCACGACAGGATACGAGCAGTACTTC.

This chain connects TRBV5-1 to TRBJ1-1; 7 positions match TRBD1. The germline V gene has CDR1 SGHRS and CDR2 YFSETQ. CDR3 length: 13 residues. Unmatched junction bases numbered 4, after V lost 0 bases and J lost 8 bases. The CDR3 here is CASSLGGTAEAFF. CDR3 DNA: TGCGCCAGCAGCTTGGGGGGGACAGCAGAAGCTTTCTTT.

V and J are TRBV12-5 and TRBJ1-1, with D possibly being TRBD1 (6 bases). Trimming removed 0 bases at V and 5 bases at J, with 16 bases between. CDR3 size: 16 residues. Per the germline V gene, CDR1 is LGHNT and CDR2 is FRNRAP. In DNA, the CDR3 is TGTGCTAGTGGTTTGGTACTGGGACACCTGGGGACTGAAGCTTTCTTT. This codes for CASGLVLGHLGTEAFF.

The rearrangement links TRBV6-6 to TRBJ2-7; D gene unclear. The V gene's germline CDR1 is MNHNY and CDR2 SVGAGI (reference sequence). This CDR3 has 12 amino acids. Trimming took 2 bases from V and 4 from J, leaving 6 bases between them. CDR3 residues: CASSYDTYEQYF. The CDR3 nucleotides are TGTGCCAGCAGTTACGATACATACGAGCAGTACTTC.

V gene TRBV4-3 combines with J gene TRBJ2-2; 14 bases fit TRBD2. Germline CDR1 reads LGHNA; CDR2 reads YSLEER. This CDR3 comprises 18 residues. V was pared by 0 bases and J by 0 bases, with 0 bases of the junction left unmatched. The CDR3: CASSQEGLAGANTGELFF. For the CDR3, the DNA is TGCGCCAGCAGCCAAGAGGGACTAGCGGGAGCGAACACCGGGGAGCTGTTTTTT.

The chain joins TRBV14 to TRBJ1-6, with TRBD1 as a possible D gene (6 bases). CDR1 and CDR2 from the germline V gene are SGHDN and FVKESK. CDR3 length equals 14 residues. V lost 3 bases and J lost 7, with 10 bases in between. CDR3 in amino acids: CASSQGALNSPLHF. The CDR3, as DNA: TGTGCCAGCAGCCAGGGGGCCCTGAATTCACCCCTCCACTTT.

The rearrangement links TRBV6-5 to TRBJ2-6; D remains unclear. V was pared by 7 bases and J by 1 base, with 8 bases between. The CDR3 runs 14 residues. CDR1 and CDR2 (germline): MNHEY, SVGAGI. The CDR3 protein is CASNTESGANVLTF. The DNA for the CDR3 is TGTGCCAGCAACACAGAATCTGGGGCCAACGTCCTGACTTTC.

This clone was picked up one time. This rearrangement joins TRBV11-2 to TRBJ2-3, with 7 nucleotides matching TRBD2. Trimming removed 5 bases from V and 0 bases from J; junction bases left unmatched: 14. Germline V lookup: CDR1 SGHAT, CDR2 FQNNGV. This CDR3 is 18 amino acids long. CDR3 protein: CASSPLTSSSGSTDTQYF. As DNA, the CDR3 is TGTGCCAGCAGCCCCCTAACCTCGAGTAGCGGGAGCACAGATACGCAGTATTTT.

V is TRBV30 and J is TRBJ2-4; D call uncertain. The CDR3 length is 17 residues. CDR1 GTSNPN and CDR2 SVGIG come from the germline V gene (reference sequence). The V end was cut by 1 base, the J end by 1 base, with 17 bases between. The CDR3 protein is CAWSARVPGFAKNIQYF. Written as DNA, the CDR3 is TGTGCCTGGAGTGCACGGGTCCCCGGATTCGCCAAAAACATTCAGTACTTC.

V usage is TRBV11-1 and J usage is TRBJ2-1, with a weak D call TRBD1 (5 bases). This CDR3 has 15 amino acids. Looked up from germline, CDR1 is SGHAT and CDR2 is FQDESV (reference sequence). V gave up 1 base and J gave up 4 bases, with 11 bases separating them. The CDR3 nucleotides are TGTGCCAGCAGCTTAGGGGGCCTGGCTTACAATGAGCAGTTCTTC. This gives the protein CASSLGGLAYNEQFF.

V usage is TRBV29-1 and J usage is TRBJ1-2; possibly TRBD1 for D (5 bases). V lost 0 bases to trimming and J lost 8 bases, with 7 bases between them. This CDR3 is built from 11 residues. From germline, CDR1 is SQVTM and CDR2 ANQGSEA. CDR3 sequence reads: CSVEDRGGYTF. The CDR3 bases are TGCAGCGTTGAAGATCGGGGGGGCTACACCTTC.

There are a few counts of this clone. This sequence joins TRBV11-1 and TRBJ1-6, with D maybe TRBD1 (5 bases). V shed 1 base and J shed 10 bases, with 8 bases lying between them. Germline lookup yields CDR1 SGHAT and CDR2 FQDESV (reference sequence). This CDR3 is built from 13 residues. CDR3 bases: TGTGCCAGCAGCTTAGTAAGGGGATCACCCCTCCACTTT. This sequence encodes CASSLVRGSPLHF.

The sample holds one count of this clone. The V call is TRBV6-5, the J call TRBJ1-2; 7 nucleotides align to TRBD1. The junction had 5 bases not matched to a gene; V was cut back by 4 bases and J by 3 bases. Germline V CDR1 and CDR2: MNHEY, SVGAGI. The CDR3 consists of 14 residues. CDR3 sequence: CASSLEGGDYGYTF. CDR3 nucleotides: TGTGCCAGCAGTTTGGAAGGGGGCGACTATGGCTACACCTTC.

The rearrangement links TRBV30 to TRBJ2-3, with a possible D match to TRBD2 (6 bases). The CDR3 loop spans 14 amino acids. Germline lookup yields CDR1 GTSNPN and CDR2 SVGIG (reference sequence). V lost 1 base, J lost 1 base, and 9 bases lay in between. CDR3 in DNA: TGTGCCTGGAGTGCGGGGGAGGGCACAGATACGCAGTATTTT. It codes for CAWSAGEGTDTQYF.

A single count supports this clone. The V call is TRBV15, the J call TRBJ2-7, with 9 nucleotides matching TRBD1. J gave up 6 bases and V 8 bases, and 11 bases lay outside the gene matches. Germline V gene lookup returns CDR1 LNHNV and CDR2 YYDKDF (reference sequence). The CDR3 covers 14 residues. The CDR3 spells CATDAGTGFIEQYF. In DNA form, the CDR3 reads TGTGCCACCGACGCCGGGACAGGGTTCATCGAGCAGTACTTC. The variable domain in full, completed from reference TRBV15 and TRBJ2-7, reads DAMVIQNPRYQVTQFGKPVTLSCSQTLNHNVMYWYQQKSSQAPKLLFHYYDKDFNNEADTPDNFQSRRPNTSFCFLDIRSPGLGDTAMYLCATDAGTGFIEQYFGPGTRLTVT.

A note on this clone: An end of the junction differs from the germline gene, which may be a read error. The chain has TRBV5-1 and TRBJ2-1; TRBD1 is a possible D gene (5 bases). The V gene's germline CDR1 is SGHRS and CDR2 YFSETQ. CDR3 length: 14 amino acids. DNA for the CDR3: TGCGCCAGCAGTTTGGAGACAGCTTACAATGAGCAGTTCTTC. It yields the protein CASSLETAYNEQFF.